This T cell receptor beta chain was obtained from a study of CD4 T cells in relation to SARS-CoV-2 and coronaviruses. Study at large: PBMCs were cultured with antigen for roughly 10 days before TCR beta sequencing. Patient ages ranged from about 20 to 80, median 38.

Method: immunoSEQ multiplex PCR; TCRdb's copy keeps in-frame clones and lacks some. The table has 35,000 or so clones, 70% to 80% seen once. Broader study findings: Samples before the pandemic and after infection were not matched within any donor.

More than 8.5 x 10^4 naive or memory CD4+ cells were cultured with CEF peptides for approximately 10 days. Notes on this clone: Its target is unknown.

The clonotype originates from an adult with COVID-19. Sequenced: memory CD4+ T cells from PBMCs, cultured in vitro.

The CDR3 nucleotides are TGTGCCAGCAGCCAAGAGGGAGATACGCAGTATTTT. Its protein product is CASSQEGDTQYF. The chain employs TRBV6-5 and TRBJ2-3, with D possibly TRBD2 on 5 matching bases. Trimming stripped 6 bases from V and 5 bases from J, with 9 bases between. Germline assignment: CDR1 MNHEY and CDR2 SVGAGI. The CDR3 is 12 residues long.